The 20 T cell receptor beta chains reported below all come from one sample, sequenced in a study of technical replicates of blood from several donors (dated by TCRdb to the late 2010s). The receptor library was made with the immunoSEQ multiplex PCR assay. Sourced from immuneACCESS, this table was stored by TCRdb with only in-frame sequences that have V and J called. A share of the clones is absent; for the studies checked, an unresolved V gene accounts for under half, and the remainder has no known explanation. The sample yields tens of thousands of clones; 95% to 98% were counted once. The top ten constitute around 0.16% of the sample. Sequenced: T cells isolated from PBMCs. The receptors shown here come from a human donor in good health.

This clone was detected once. The rearrangement uses TRBV4-1 and TRBJ2-5; D is ambiguous. The CDR3 spans 14 residues. With 0 bases removed from V and 2 bases from J, the gap between germline ends came to 7 bases. Per germline, CDR1 MGHRA and CDR2 YSYEKL. Written as DNA, the CDR3 is TGCGCCAGCAGCCAAGAGAGGAGTCAAGAGACCCAGTACTTC. Translation: CASSQERSQETQYF.

The rearrangement links TRBV5-4 to TRBJ2-7; 10 bases are shared with TRBD2. CDR1 is SGHNT, CDR2 YYREEE, per germline (reference sequence). The CDR3 is 14 residues long. The ends lost 3 bases at V and 1 base at J; junction bases unmatched: 1. CDR3 amino acids: CASSWGLASYEQYF. In DNA, the CDR3 is TGTGCCAGCAGCTGGGGACTAGCGTCCTACGAGCAGTACTTC.

The CDR3 protein is CASSRRSGGDEQYF. The CDR3 DNA reads as TGTGCCAGCAGCAGACGTTCAGGGGGTGACGAGCAGTACTTC. The chain has TRBV5-5 and TRBJ2-7, with 7 nucleotides matching TRBD1. Germline V CDR1 and CDR2: SGHKS, YYEKEE (reference sequence). V lost 4 bases and J lost 5; bases outside the gene matches: 9. The CDR3 runs 14 residues.

The chain recombines TRBV7-8 with TRBJ1-5; 7 bases agree with TRBD1. The CDR3 contains 15 residues. Trimming took 5 bases from V and 6 from J; bases not matched to a gene: 10. Germline V gene data show CDR1 as SGHVS and CDR2 as FQNEAQ. The CDR3 spells CASSPDRAFRQPQHF. For the CDR3, the DNA is TGTGCCAGCAGCCCTGACAGGGCCTTTCGTCAGCCCCAGCATTTT.

V gene TRBV2 combines with J gene TRBJ1-1; 7 bases fit TRBD1. Germline CDR1 and CDR2: SNHLY and FYNNEI. CDR3 length: 12 amino acids. The ends lost 4 bases at V and 5 bases at J; junction bases unmatched: 1. CDR3 region: CASSVRGTEAFF. The CDR3 region has the DNA TGTGCCAGCAGTGTCAGGGGGACTGAAGCTTTCTTT. The whole variable domain, filled in from reference TRBV2 and TRBJ1-1, reads EPEVTQTPSHQVTQMGQEVILRCVPISNHLYFYWYRQILGQKVEFLVSFYNNEISEKSEIFDDQFSVERPDGSNFTLKIRSTKLEDSAMYFCASSVRGTEAFFGQGTRLTVV.

V gene TRBV7-9 combines with J gene TRBJ2-1; D is unresolved. Trimming left V 3 bases short and J 13 bases short, with 7 bases between. Germline V gene lookup returns CDR1 SEHNR and CDR2 FQNEAQ (reference sequence). The CDR3 spans 10 residues. CDR3 protein: CASSLRNQFF. The DNA of the CDR3 is TGTGCCAGCAGCTTGCGGAATCAGTTCTTC.

The chain employs TRBV5-1 and TRBJ2-1; TRBD2 aligns across 8 bases. Germline V gene lookup returns CDR1 SGHRS and CDR2 YFSETQ. There are 15 residues in the CDR3. Trimming took 4 bases from V and 6 from J; bases not matched to a gene: 9. This chain's CDR3 is CASSPGRAEINEQFF. DNA of the CDR3: TGCGCCAGCAGCCCCGGGAGGGCAGAAATCAATGAGCAGTTCTTC.

The chain is built from TRBV28 and TRBJ2-7, with TRBD2 identical over 8 bases. The ends lost 4 bases at V and 0 bases at J; junction bases unmatched: 20. The V gene's germline CDR1 is MDHEN and CDR2 SYDVKM. This CDR3 is built from 20 residues. The CDR3 coding sequence is TGTGCCAGCAGTTCTGGCCTAGCGGGTTTCATAGGGGGAGACTCCTACGAGCAGTACTTC. Translation gives CASSSGLAGFIGGDSYEQYF. Drawing the rest from reference TRBV28 and TRBJ2-7, the complete variable domain is DVKVTQSSRYLVKRTGEKVFLECVQDMDHENMFWYRQDPGLGLRLIYFSYDVKMKEKGDIPEGYSVSREKKERFSLILESASTNQTSMYLCASSSGLAGFIGGDSYEQYFGPGTRLTVT.

The V gene is TRBV28, the J gene TRBJ2-7; no definite D call. V shed 10 bases and J shed 4 bases, with 11 bases lying between them. This CDR3 has 11 amino acids. Germline CDR1 and CDR2: MDHEN and SYDVKM. The CDR3 DNA follows: TGTGCCACCACCTCGCGGTACGAGCAGTACTTC. Its translation is CATTSRYEQYF.

CDR3 protein: CASSVSGERNTEAFF. CDR3 coding DNA: TGTGCCAGCTCAGTCTCTGGAGAGAGGAACACTGAAGCTTTCTTT. The V and J genes are TRBV18 and TRBJ1-1, with unresolved D. CDR3 size: 15 residues. V was cut by 5 bases and J by 1 base, with 14 bases left in between. Germline V gene sequence: CDR1 KGHSH, CDR2 LQKENI.

This chain joins TRBV7-7 and TRBJ2-2, with 12 positions matching TRBD1. From germline, CDR1 is SSHAT and CDR2 FNYEAQ (reference sequence). Germline trimming cut 6 bases from V and 0 bases from J; bases unmatched to any gene: 5. CDR3 size: 17 residues. CDR3 amino acids: CASSRGQGAANTGELFF. The CDR3 DNA sequence: TGTGCCAGCAGTCGGGGACAGGGGGCTGCGAACACCGGGGAGCTGTTTTTT.

The chain is built from TRBV7-8 and TRBJ1-4, with 10 bases matching TRBD1. The CDR3 extends over 16 amino acids. Germline V gene data show CDR1 as SGHVS and CDR2 as FQNEAQ. V lost 5 bases and J lost 6; bases outside the gene matches: 9. The CDR3 region is CASSPSGTGAYEKLFF. CDR3 in DNA: TGTGCCAGCAGCCCCTCCGGGACAGGGGCATATGAAAAACTGTTTTTT. Together with reference TRBV7-8 and TRBJ1-4, the CDR3 gives the full variable domain: GAGVSQSPRYKVAKRGQDVALRCDPISGHVSLFWYQQALGQGPEFLTYFQNEAQLDKSGLPSDRFFAERPEGSVSTLKIQRTQQEDSAVYLCASSPSGTGAYEKLFFGSGTQLSVL.

The chain recombines TRBV10-1 with TRBJ1-1; D ambiguous. Germline V CDR1 and CDR2: WNHNN, SYGVQD (reference sequence). The germline V and J ends were trimmed by 6 bases and 1 base, with 9 bases remaining between them. CDR3 length: 13 residues. In DNA form, the CDR3 reads TGCGCCAGCAGGCAACTGAGGAACACTGAAGCTTTCTTT. It is translated as CASRQLRNTEAFF.

This clone was detected once. The chain is built from TRBV27 and TRBJ2-7, with D perhaps TRBD2 (6 bases). CDR1 is MNHEY, CDR2 SMNVEV, per germline (reference sequence). V lost 6 bases and J 2 bases, leaving 11 bases between the germline ends. The CDR3 runs 13 residues. The CDR3 nucleotides are TGTGCCAGCAGCCCGGGACTTGCCTACGAGCAGTACTTC. Its translation: CASSPGLAYEQYF.

J is TRBJ2-7 and V is TRBV5-1, with D possibly matching TRBD2 (6 bases). Germline V gene sequence: CDR1 SGHRS, CDR2 YFSETQ. The V end lost 4 bases, the J end lost 7 bases, and 15 bases lay between the germline ends. The CDR3 spans 13 residues. CDR3 sequence reads: CASSEPGAGEQYF. CDR3 nucleotide sequence: TGCGCCAGCAGCGAGCCGGGAGCCGGGGAGCAGTACTTC.

J is TRBJ1-4 and V is TRBV5-4; TRBD1 matches 8 bases. Germline V lookup: CDR1 SGHNT, CDR2 YYREEE (reference sequence). The CDR3 sequence is 14 residues long. The ends lost 4 bases at V and 8 bases at J; junction bases unmatched: 7. The CDR3 nucleotides read TGTGCCAGCAGCCAGACAGGGGCGGACGAAAAACTGTTTTTT. Translating it yields CASSQTGADEKLFF.

J is TRBJ2-7 and V is TRBV15; D may be TRBD1 (6 bases). From germline, CDR1 is LNHNV and CDR2 YYDKDF (reference sequence). Trimming took 3 bases from V and 2 from J, leaving 11 bases between them. The CDR3 consists of 14 residues. Here the CDR3 reads CATSRDRYAYEQYF. CDR3 in DNA: TGTGCCACCAGCAGGGACAGATATGCCTACGAGCAGTACTTC.

The rearrangement uses TRBV5-4 and TRBJ2-5; 8 nucleotides match TRBD1. The CDR3 runs 14 residues. V shed 6 bases and J 3 bases; nucleotides not matched to a gene: 7. Germline V lookup: CDR1 SGHNT, CDR2 YYREEE (reference sequence). CDR3 DNA sequence: TGTGCCAGCAACCCTCCGGGACAGGAAGAGACCCAGTACTTC. Translated: CASNPPGQEETQYF.

This chain connects TRBV7-9 to TRBJ2-3; D may be TRBD2 (6 bases). This CDR3 is built from 15 residues. Germline CDR1 SEHNR, CDR2 FQNEAQ (reference sequence). Trimming left V 3 bases short and J 1 base short, with 11 bases between. The CDR3 region is CASSFTGEGTDTQYF. The DNA for the CDR3 is TGTGCCAGCAGCTTTACGGGGGAGGGCACAGATACGCAGTATTTT.

This clone was picked up one time. The rearrangement uses TRBV5-6 and TRBJ2-3; 13 bases are shared with TRBD2. The CDR3 contains 15 residues. Per the germline V gene, CDR1 is SGHDT and CDR2 is YYEEEE. V trimming: 4 bases; J trimming: 5 bases; junction bases outside the gene matches: 4. CDR3 in amino acids: CASSLRTSGRDTQYF. The CDR3 nucleotides read TGTGCCAGCAGCCTGCGGACTAGCGGGAGAGATACGCAGTATTTT.